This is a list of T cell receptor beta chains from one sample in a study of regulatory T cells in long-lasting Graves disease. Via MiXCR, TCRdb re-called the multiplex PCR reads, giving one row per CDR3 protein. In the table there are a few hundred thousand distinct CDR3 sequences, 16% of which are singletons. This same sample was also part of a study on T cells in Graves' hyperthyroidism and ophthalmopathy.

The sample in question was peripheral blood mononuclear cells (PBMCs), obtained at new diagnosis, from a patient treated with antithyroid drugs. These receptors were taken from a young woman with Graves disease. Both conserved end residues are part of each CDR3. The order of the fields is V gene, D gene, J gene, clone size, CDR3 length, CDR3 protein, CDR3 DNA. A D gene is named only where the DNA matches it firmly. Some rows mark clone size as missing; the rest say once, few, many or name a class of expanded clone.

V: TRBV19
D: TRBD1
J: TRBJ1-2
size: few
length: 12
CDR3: CASSHDRVGYTF
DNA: TGTGCCAGTAGTCACGACAGGGTTGGCTACACCTTC

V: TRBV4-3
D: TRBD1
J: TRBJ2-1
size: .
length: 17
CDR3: CASSQDGGTGDYNEQFF
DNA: TGCGCCAGCAGCCAAGATGGCGGGACAGGGGACTACAATGAGCAGTTCTTC

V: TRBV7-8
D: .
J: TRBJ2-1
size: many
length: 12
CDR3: CASSFGGYEQFF
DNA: TGTGCCAGCAGCTTTGGAGGGTATGAGCAGTTCTTC

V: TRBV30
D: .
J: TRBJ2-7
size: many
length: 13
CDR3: CAWGWGPQDEQYF
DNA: TGTGCCTGGGGGTGGGGCCCACAGGACGAGCAGTACTTC

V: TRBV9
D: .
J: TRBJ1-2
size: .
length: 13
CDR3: CTSSALTDSGYTF
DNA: TGTACCAGCAGCGCTCTGACGGACAGCGGCTACACCTTC

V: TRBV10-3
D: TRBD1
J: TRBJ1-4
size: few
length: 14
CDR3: CAIITGTGNEKLFF
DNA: TGTGCCATCATCACCGGGACAGGAAATGAAAAACTGTTTTTT

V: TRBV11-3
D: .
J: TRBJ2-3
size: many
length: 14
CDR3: CASSFWQGKDTQYF
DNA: TGTGCCAGCAGCTTTTGGCAGGGAAAGGATACGCAGTATTTT

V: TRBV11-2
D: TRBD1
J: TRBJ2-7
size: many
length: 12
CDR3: CASSKQGGDQYF
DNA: TGTGCCAGCAGCAAACAGGGGGGAGATCAGTACTTC

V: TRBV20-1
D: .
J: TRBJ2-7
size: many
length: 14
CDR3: CSARREDRSYEQYF
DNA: TGCAGTGCTAGGCGAGAAGACAGGTCCTACGAGCAGTACTTC

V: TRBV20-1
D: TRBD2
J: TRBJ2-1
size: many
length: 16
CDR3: CSASWGAGGPYNEQFF
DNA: TGCAGTGCTAGTTGGGGAGCGGGAGGGCCCTACAATGAGCAGTTCTTC

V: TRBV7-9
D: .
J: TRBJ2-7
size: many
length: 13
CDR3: CASSDPLGAEQYF
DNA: TGTGCCAGCAGCGACCCCTTAGGAGCCGAGCAGTACTTC

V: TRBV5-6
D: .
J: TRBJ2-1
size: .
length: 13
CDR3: CASSFGGDLEQFF
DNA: TGTGCCAGCAGCTTTGGGGGTGACCTTGAGCAGTTCTTC

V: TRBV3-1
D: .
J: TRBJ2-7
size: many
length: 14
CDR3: CASSQAYYSYEQYF
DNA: TGTGCCAGCAGCCAAGCGTACTACTCCTACGAGCAGTACTTC

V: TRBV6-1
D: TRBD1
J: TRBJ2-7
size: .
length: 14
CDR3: CASSPTTGIYEQYF
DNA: TGTGCCAGCAGCCCGACGACAGGGATCTACGAGCAGTACTTC

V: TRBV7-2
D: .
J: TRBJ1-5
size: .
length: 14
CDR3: CASSLGGHNQPQHF
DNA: TGTGCCAGCAGCTTAGGTGGGCACAATCAGCCCCAGCATTTT

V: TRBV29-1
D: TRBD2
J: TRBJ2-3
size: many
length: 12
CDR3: CSVVRETDTQYF
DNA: TGCAGCGTTGTGCGGGAGACAGATACGCAGTATTTT

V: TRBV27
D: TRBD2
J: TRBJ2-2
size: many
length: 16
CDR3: CASSFRLAGVTGELFF
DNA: TGTGCCAGCAGTTTTAGGCTAGCGGGAGTCACCGGGGAGCTGTTTTTT

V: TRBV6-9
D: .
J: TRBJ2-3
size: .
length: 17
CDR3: CASSYGLLARRTDTQYF
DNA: TGTGCCAGCAGTTATGGTTTGCTAGCGAGACGCACAGATACGCAGTATTTT

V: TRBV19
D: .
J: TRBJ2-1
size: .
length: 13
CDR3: CASNRGGGNEQFF
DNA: TGTGCCAGTAACAGGGGGGGGGGGAATGAGCAGTTCTTC

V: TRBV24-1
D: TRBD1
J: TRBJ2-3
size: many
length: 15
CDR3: CATSDVQGSTDTQYF
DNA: TGTGCCACCAGTGACGTACAGGGGTCGACAGATACGCAGTATTTT

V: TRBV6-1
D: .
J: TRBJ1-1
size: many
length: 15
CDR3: CASTPQFGGLTEAFF
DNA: TGTGCCAGCACACCCCAGTTCGGGGGGCTCACTGAAGCTTTCTTT

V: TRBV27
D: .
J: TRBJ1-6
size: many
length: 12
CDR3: CASSSIRGPLHF
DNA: TGTGCCAGCAGTTCGATAAGGGGGCCCCTCCACTTT

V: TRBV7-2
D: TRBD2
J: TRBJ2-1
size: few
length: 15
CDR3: CASSPLAGGRNEQFF
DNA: TGTGCCAGCAGCCCGCTAGCGGGAGGTAGAAATGAGCAGTTCTTC

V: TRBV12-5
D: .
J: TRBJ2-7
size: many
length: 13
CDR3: CASGLTIPYEQYF
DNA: TGTGCTAGTGGTTTGACCATTCCCTACGAGCAGTACTTC

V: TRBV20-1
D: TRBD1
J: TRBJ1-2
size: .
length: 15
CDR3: CSAKITGGKGYGYTF
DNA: TGCAGTGCTAAGATCACAGGGGGCAAGGGCTATGGCTACACCTTC

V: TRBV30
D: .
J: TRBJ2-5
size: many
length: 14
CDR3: CAWKITRGKETQYF
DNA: TGTGCCTGGAAAATTACCCGCGGGAAAGAGACCCAGTACTTC

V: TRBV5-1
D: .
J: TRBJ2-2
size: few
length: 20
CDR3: CASSLESMGRDRPSTGELFF
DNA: TGCGCCAGCAGCTTGGAGTCGATGGGCCGTGACAGGCCCAGCACCGGGGAGCTGTTTTTT

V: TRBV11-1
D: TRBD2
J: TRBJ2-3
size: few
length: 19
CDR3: CASSLTSGSWGPLTDTQYF
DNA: TGTGCCAGCAGCTTGACTAGCGGGAGTTGGGGCCCCCTCACAGATACGCAGTATTTT

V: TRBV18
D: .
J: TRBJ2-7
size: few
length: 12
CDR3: CASSPPFSEQYF
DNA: TGTGCCAGCTCACCACCTTTCTCCGAGCAGTACTTC

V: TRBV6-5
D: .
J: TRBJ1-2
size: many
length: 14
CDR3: CASSYGEGYYGYTF
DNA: TGTGCCAGCAGTTACGGGGAGGGTTACTATGGCTACACCTTC

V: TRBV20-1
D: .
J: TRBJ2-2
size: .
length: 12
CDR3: CSARGPLGELFF
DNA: TGCAGTGCTAGAGGACCGCTGGGGGAGCTGTTTTTT

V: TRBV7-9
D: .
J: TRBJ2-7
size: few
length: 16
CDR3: CASSLALGVSSYEQYF
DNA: TGTGCCAGCAGCTTAGCGCTAGGAGTCAGTAGCTACGAGCAGTACTTC

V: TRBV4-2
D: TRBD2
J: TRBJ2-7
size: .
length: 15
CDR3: CASSLPGSGSWEQYF
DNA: TGTGCCAGCAGCCTCCCGGGTAGCGGGAGTTGGGAGCAGTACTTC

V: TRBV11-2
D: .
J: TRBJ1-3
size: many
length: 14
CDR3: CASSLSDTGNTIYF
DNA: TGTGCCAGCAGCTTATCAGACACTGGAAACACCATATATTTT

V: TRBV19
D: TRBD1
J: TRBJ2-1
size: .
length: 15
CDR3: CASQSDRVAVNEQFF
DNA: TGTGCCAGCCAGTCCGACAGGGTTGCAGTCAATGAGCAGTTCTTC

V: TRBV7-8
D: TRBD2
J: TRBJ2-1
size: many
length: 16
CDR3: CASSLFVAGGPDEQFF
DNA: TGTGCCAGCAGCTTGTTCGTAGCGGGAGGGCCCGATGAGCAGTTCTTC

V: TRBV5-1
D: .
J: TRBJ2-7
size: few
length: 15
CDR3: CASSTSDLLGDEQYF
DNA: TGCGCCAGCAGCACCTCGGACCTCCTTGGGGACGAGCAGTACTTC

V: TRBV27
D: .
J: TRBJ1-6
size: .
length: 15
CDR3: CASRGRGSYNSPLHF
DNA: TGTGCCAGTCGCGGGAGGGGCTCCTATAATTCACCCCTCCACTTT

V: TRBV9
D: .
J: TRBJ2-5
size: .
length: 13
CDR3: CASSVAVGETQYF
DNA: TGTGCCAGCAGCGTAGCTGTTGGGGAGACCCAGTACTTC

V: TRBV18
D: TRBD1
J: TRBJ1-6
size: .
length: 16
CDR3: CASSPGQGFYNSPLHF
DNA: TGTGCCAGCTCACCGGGACAGGGGTTCTATAATTCACCCCTCCACTTT

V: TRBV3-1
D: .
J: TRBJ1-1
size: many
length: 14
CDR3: CASSLAELYTEAFF
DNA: TGTGCCAGCAGCCTGGCCGAACTTTACACTGAAGCTTTCTTT

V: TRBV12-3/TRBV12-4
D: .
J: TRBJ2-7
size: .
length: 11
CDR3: CASSSGTGWHF
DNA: TGTGCCAGCAGTTCCGGAACGGGTTGGCACTTC

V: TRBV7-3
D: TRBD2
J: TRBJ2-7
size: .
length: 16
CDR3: CASSPVPASGSYEQYF
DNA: TGTGCCAGCAGCCCGGTACCCGCTAGCGGCTCCTACGAGCAGTACTTC

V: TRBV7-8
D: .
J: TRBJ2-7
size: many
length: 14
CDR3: CASSLGGRLSEQYF
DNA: TGTGCCAGCAGCTTAGGAGGGAGGTTATCCGAGCAGTACTTC

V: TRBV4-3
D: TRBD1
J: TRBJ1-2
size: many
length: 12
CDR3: CASSQQGDGYTF
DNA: TGCGCCAGCAGCCAACAGGGGGACGGCTACACCTTC

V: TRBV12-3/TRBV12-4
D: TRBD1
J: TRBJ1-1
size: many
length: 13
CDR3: CASRPDRAPEAFF
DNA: TGTGCCAGCAGACCGGACAGGGCTCCTGAAGCTTTCTTT

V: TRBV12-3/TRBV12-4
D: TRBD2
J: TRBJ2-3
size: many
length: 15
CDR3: CASRIAGVGTDTQYF
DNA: TGTGCCAGCAGAATAGCGGGAGTTGGCACAGATACGCAGTATTTT

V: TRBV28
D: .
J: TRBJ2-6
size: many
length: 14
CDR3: CASRSIVGANVLTF
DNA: TGTGCCAGCAGAAGTATTGTTGGGGCCAACGTCCTGACTTTC